The 25 T cell receptor beta chains below were found in one sample sequenced in a study of shared clonotypes between healthy human individuals. Using immunoSEQ multiplex PCR, the repertoire was profiled, and TCRdb retains in-frame clones only, with some absent. The data show about 2.1 million clones, roughly 95% seen once. Terminally differentiated effector memory CD45RA+ cells were excluded by CCR7 positive selection of CD45RO-negative cells. The sequencing sample was made of naive CD8+ T cells from PBMCs. The receptors shown here come from a man between 18 and 29 years old in good health. Some clones in this sample may be carry-over from other donors' samples.

The chain joins TRBV9 to TRBJ2-2; D not certain. CDR1 SGDLS and CDR2 YYNGEE come from the germline V gene. The CDR3 is made up of 13 amino acids. Trimming removed 0 bases at V and 6 bases at J, with 6 bases between. CDR3 in amino acids: CASSVELAGELFF. CDR3 DNA sequence: TGTGCCAGCAGCGTAGAGCTGGCCGGGGAGCTGTTTTTT.

On this clone itself: Other DNA sequences in the same sample also yield this CDR3. This rearrangement joins TRBV5-4 to TRBJ2-7, with no clear D. This CDR3 is built from 11 residues. CDR1 and CDR2 (germline): SGHNT, YYREEE (reference sequence). Trimming removed 4 bases at V and 6 bases at J, with 8 bases between. In nucleotides, the CDR3 is TGTGCCAGCAGCCTGGGCCGCGAGCAGTACTTC. It specifies CASSLGREQYF.

As for this clone: The sample holds other DNA sequences that translate to the same CDR3. The rearrangement uses TRBV4-3 and TRBJ2-5, with D perhaps matching TRBD1 (5 bases). The germline gives CDR1 LGHNA, CDR2 YSLEER. This CDR3 spans 13 amino acids. Trimming stripped 3 bases from V and 3 bases from J, with 8 bases between. CDR3 region: CASSQDIEETQYF. The CDR3 DNA reads TGCGCCAGCAGCCAGGACATTGAAGAGACCCAGTACTTC.

This clone was counted between two and nine times. V and J are TRBV5-4 and TRBJ2-3; D unresolved. Trimming pared 0 bases from V and 0 bases from J, leaving 5 bases between. The CDR3 is 14 residues long. CDR1 SGHNT and CDR2 YYREEE come from the germline V gene (reference sequence). The CDR3 loop is CASSLDRSTDTQYF. CDR3 in DNA: TGTGCCAGCAGCTTGGACAGAAGCACAGATACGCAGTATTTT.

The rearrangement links TRBV13 to TRBJ1-5; the D is unclear. V was trimmed by 5 bases and J by 0 bases, leaving 14 bases between them. Germline lookup yields CDR1 PRHDT and CDR2 FYEKMQ (reference sequence). This CDR3 has 16 residues. In DNA, the CDR3 is TGTGCCAGCAGCCAGCGGGGATCTTATAGCAATCAGCCCCAGCATTTT. Translated, it gives CASSQRGSYSNQPQHF.

The V call is TRBV28, the J call TRBJ1-5, with a tentative D call TRBD1 (5 bases). V dropped 5 bases and J dropped 2 bases, with 22 bases sitting between them. CDR1 and CDR2 from the germline V gene are MDHEN and SYDVKM. This CDR3 region has 18 residues. In DNA, the CDR3 is TGTGCCAGCAGTGCGATCCTACTAATTCGAGGGGGCAATCAGCCCCAGCATTTT. It specifies CASSAILLIRGGNQPQHF.

This clone is a singleton in its sample. V usage is TRBV19 and J usage is TRBJ2-7, with TRBD2 matching over 10 bases. The CDR3 is 14 residues long. Germline V CDR1 and CDR2: LNHDA, SQIVND (reference sequence). Trimming cost V 5 bases and J 6 bases; bases outside gene matches: 7. CDR3 sequence: CASSPLAGDFEQYF. CDR3 nucleotides: TGTGCCAGTAGTCCCCTAGCGGGAGATTTCGAGCAGTACTTC.

The V call is TRBV4-3, the J call TRBJ2-7, with 9 bases matching TRBD1. CDR1 and CDR2 (germline): LGHNA, YSLEER. Trimming cost V 0 bases and J 2 bases; bases outside gene matches: 11. The CDR3 has 18 residues. The CDR3 sequence is CASSQESTGQGPPYEQYF. The CDR3 bases are TGCGCCAGCAGCCAAGAATCGACTGGACAGGGGCCCCCCTACGAGCAGTACTTC.

The CDR3 bases are TGCAGCGCTGGGACAGTAGGCACAGATACGCAGTATTTT. It encodes CSAGTVGTDTQYF. V gene TRBV29-1 combines with J gene TRBJ2-3, with TRBD1 identical over 7 bases. CDR3 length equals 13 residues. Per germline, CDR1 SQVTM and CDR2 ANQGSEA. Trimming cost V 7 bases and J 1 base; bases outside gene matches: 5.

The V gene is TRBV7-2, the J gene TRBJ2-7; D is undetermined. The CDR3 loop spans 15 amino acids. V dropped 5 bases and J dropped 2 bases, with 16 bases sitting between them. Germline lookup yields CDR1 SGHTA and CDR2 FQGNSA. The CDR3 DNA follows: TGTGCCAGCAGCGTATCAGGTGACCGACCCTACGAGCAGTACTTC. Protein product: CASSVSGDRPYEQYF.

This clone has only one observation. The J gene is TRBJ2-3, the V gene TRBV9; TRBD2 might be the D (6 bases). This CDR3 has 15 amino acids. CDR1 is SGDLS and CDR2 is YYNGEE in the germline V gene. V was pared by 0 bases and J by 4 bases, with 12 bases between. The CDR3 reads CASSVAGDLADTQYF. The CDR3 DNA sequence: TGTGCCAGCAGCGTAGCGGGAGATTTAGCAGATACGCAGTATTTT.

This chain joins TRBV6-1 and TRBJ2-7, with a weak D call TRBD2 (6 bases). From germline, CDR1 is MNHNS and CDR2 SASEGT. V lost 6 bases and J lost 3, with 9 bases in between. The length of the CDR3 is 12 residues. Here the CDR3 reads CASRGLSYEQYF. The CDR3 bases are TGTGCCAGCAGGGGACTGAGCTACGAGCAGTACTTC.

The chain uses TRBV11-2 and TRBJ2-7; D is ambiguous. V was shortened by 2 bases and J by 0 bases, with 11 bases between the two germline ends. Germline CDR1 and CDR2: SGHAT and FQNNGV. There are 15 residues in the CDR3. CDR3 loop: CASSLWSGASYEQYF. Here the CDR3 DNA reads TGTGCCAGCAGCTTATGGTCAGGAGCCTCCTACGAGCAGTACTTC.

The J gene is TRBJ2-5, the V gene TRBV20-1; no firm D call. Germline V gene lookup returns CDR1 DFQATT and CDR2 SNEGSKA (reference sequence). The CDR3 covers 10 residues. V shed 3 bases and J shed 3 bases, with 2 bases lying between them. The CDR3 reads CSASEETQYF. DNA for the CDR3: TGCAGTGCTAGTGAAGAGACCCAGTACTTC.

This clone was seen a handful of times. This sample also contains other DNA sequences that code for the same CDR3. This CDR3 is CASSLGRGYEQYF. CDR3 nucleotide sequence: TGTGCCAGCAGTTTGGGAAGGGGCTACGAGCAGTACTTC. The chain recombines TRBV27 with TRBJ2-7; a possible D gene is TRBD1 (5 bases). The CDR3 runs to 13 residues. V shed 3 bases and J shed 3 bases, with 9 bases lying between them. From germline, CDR1 is MNHEY and CDR2 SMNVEV (reference sequence).

This chain connects TRBV6-1 to TRBJ2-7; 7 nucleotides line up with TRBD1. Trimming removed 6 bases from V and 3 bases from J; junction bases left unmatched: 8. This CDR3 region has 14 residues. Germline loops: CDR1 MNHNS, CDR2 SASEGT. CDR3 in DNA: TGTGCCAGCAGGCCAACGGGACAGTACTACGAGCAGTACTTC. It specifies CASRPTGQYYEQYF.

The rearrangement links TRBV4-3 to TRBJ1-6, with a tentative D call TRBD1 (6 bases). The CDR3 runs to 15 residues. V was cut by 0 bases and J by 10 bases, with 13 bases left in between. Germline CDR1 LGHNA, CDR2 YSLEER. DNA for the CDR3: TGCGCCAGCAGCCAAGACCAGGGGTCGGGATCACCCCTCCACTTT. Protein product: CASSQDQGSGSPLHF.

This chain connects TRBV11-2 to TRBJ2-7; tentative D call: TRBD1 (6 bases). CDR3 length: 17 residues. From germline, CDR1 is SGHAT and CDR2 FQNNGV. V was pared by 1 base and J by 3 bases, with 19 bases between. CDR3 DNA sequence: TGTGCCAGCAGCTTAGGGGGGATGGGGACAAACCTCTACGAGCAGTACTTC. It specifies CASSLGGMGTNLYEQYF.

J is TRBJ2-7 and V is TRBV27; 9 bases are a match to TRBD1. The V segment lost 5 bases and the J segment 5 bases; nucleotides outside the gene matches: 7. CDR3 length: 14 residues. From germline, CDR1 is MNHEY and CDR2 SMNVEV (reference sequence). Here the CDR3 reads CASSPGQGFHEQYF. CDR3 coding DNA: TGTGCCAGCAGTCCGGGACAGGGTTTCCACGAGCAGTACTTC.

This sequence joins TRBV7-2 and TRBJ1-1; D gene uncertain. There are 15 residues in the CDR3. V lost 1 base and J lost 3, with 12 bases in between. CDR1 is SGHTA, CDR2 FQGNSA, per germline. The CDR3 bases are TGTGCCAGCAGCTTAGTATTATACGGGGACACTGAAGCTTTCTTT. Amino acid sequence: CASSLVLYGDTEAFF. The full variable domain, completed using reference TRBV7-2 and TRBJ1-1, is GAGVSQSPSNKVTEKGKDVELRCDPISGHTALYWYRQSLGQGLEFLIYFQGNSAPDKSGLPSDRFSAERTGGSVSTLTIQRTQQEDSAVYLCASSLVLYGDTEAFFGQGTRLTVV.

The chain combines TRBV30 with TRBJ2-1; no firm D call. V lost 4 bases, J lost 7 bases, and 14 bases lay in between. This CDR3 contains 13 residues. Germline V lookup: CDR1 GTSNPN, CDR2 SVGIG (reference sequence). CDR3 region: CAWITPGVNEQFF. CDR3 coding DNA: TGTGCCTGGATCACCCCTGGGGTAAATGAGCAGTTCTTC.

The V gene is TRBV28, the J gene TRBJ2-3; perhaps TRBD1 as D (5 bases). This CDR3 comprises 16 residues. V was pared by 2 bases and J by 1 base, with 13 bases between. CDR1 and CDR2 from the germline V gene are MDHEN and SYDVKM. CDR3 bases: TGTGCCAGCAGTTTAATTTGGCAGGGTGGCACAGATACGCAGTATTTT. Its protein product is CASSLIWQGGTDTQYF.

Of note for this clone: The same CDR3 is also encoded by other DNA sequences in this sample. V is TRBV7-9 and J is TRBJ1-2; 8 nucleotides align to TRBD1. The V segment lost 5 bases and the J segment 4 bases; nucleotides outside the gene matches: 3. Germline CDR1 reads SEHNR; CDR2 reads FQNEAQ (reference sequence). The CDR3 is 13 amino acids. CDR3 sequence reads: CASSLGQGYGYTF. CDR3 coding DNA: TGTGCCAGCAGCCTCGGACAGGGCTATGGCTACACCTTC.

Note on this clone: The same CDR3 also results from other DNA sequences found in this sample. The rearrangement uses TRBV9 and TRBJ2-1; D is ambiguous. This CDR3 has 13 amino acids. CDR1 SGDLS and CDR2 YYNGEE come from the germline V gene. V was pared by 0 bases and J by 6 bases, with 7 bases between. The chain's CDR3 is CASSVGTVNEQFF. The CDR3 nucleotides are TGTGCCAGCAGCGTAGGGACGGTCAATGAGCAGTTCTTC.

In its sample, this clone was seen once. This specimen includes other DNA sequences encoding the same CDR3. This chain joins TRBV29-1 and TRBJ2-7, with D unresolved. Germline CDR1 reads SQVTM; CDR2 reads ANQGSEA. Trimming removed 4 bases from V and 4 bases from J, with 8 bases in between. This CDR3 region has 11 residues. The CDR3 DNA is TGCAGCGTTGCCGATTCATACGAGCAGTACTTC. Protein sequence: CSVADSYEQYF.